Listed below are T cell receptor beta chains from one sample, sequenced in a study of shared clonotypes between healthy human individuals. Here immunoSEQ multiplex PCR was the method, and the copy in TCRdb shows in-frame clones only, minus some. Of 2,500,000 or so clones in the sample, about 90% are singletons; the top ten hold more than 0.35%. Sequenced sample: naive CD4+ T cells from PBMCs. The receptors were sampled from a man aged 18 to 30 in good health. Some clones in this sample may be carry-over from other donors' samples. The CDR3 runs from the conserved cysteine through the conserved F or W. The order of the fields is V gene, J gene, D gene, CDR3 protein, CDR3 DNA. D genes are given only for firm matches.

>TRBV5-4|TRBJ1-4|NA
CASSLDAATNEKLFF
TGTGCCAGCAGCTTGGACGCTGCAACTAATGAAAAACTGTTTTTT
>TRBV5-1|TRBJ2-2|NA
CASSFGPGSSDTGELFF
TGCGCCAGCAGCTTCGGTCCAGGGAGCAGTGACACCGGGGAGCTGTTTTTT
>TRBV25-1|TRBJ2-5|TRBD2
CASSARVGLAGTQYF
TGTGCCAGCAGTGCGAGAGTTGGACTAGCTGGGACCCAGTACTTC
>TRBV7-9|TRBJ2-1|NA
CASRGYGDPYNEQFF
TGTGCCAGCAGGGGTTATGGGGATCCCTACAATGAGCAGTTCTTC
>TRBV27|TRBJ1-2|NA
CASSFISGAKTDGYTF
TGTGCCAGCAGTTTTATATCCGGGGCTAAAACCGATGGCTACACCTTC
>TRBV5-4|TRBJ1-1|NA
CASSFLSIGAEAFF
TGTGCCAGCAGCTTTCTATCGATAGGGGCTGAAGCTTTCTTT
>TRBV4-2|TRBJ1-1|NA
CASSQDSPGGAFF
TGTGCCAGCAGCCAAGATTCCCCAGGAGGAGCTTTCTTT
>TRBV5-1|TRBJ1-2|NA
CASSLGPILDNGYTF
TGCGCCAGCAGCTTGGGGCCAATTTTGGACAATGGCTACACCTTC
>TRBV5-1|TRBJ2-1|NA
CASSLYLGSYNEQFF
TGCGCCAGCAGCCTCTACTTGGGATCCTACAATGAGCAGTTCTTC
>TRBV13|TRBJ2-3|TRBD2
CASSGSREGRISTQYF
TGTGCCAGCAGCGGAAGTCGGGAGGGCCGGATTTCTACGCAGTATTTT